Below are 5 T cell receptor beta chains sequenced from a single sample in a study of beta chain features in type 1 diabetes. The study reverse transcribed the entire isolated RNA, so it sequenced expressed TCRB transcripts. Repertoires were generated with immunoSEQ multiplex PCR, while TCRdb's copy carries only in-frame clones and drops some. The sample has about 290,000 clones, approximately 8.1% seen once. The sample consisted of central memory CD4+ T cells from blood. The receptors come from a woman younger than 35 in good health.

This clone was counted a few times. The V call is TRBV6-1, the J call TRBJ2-3; tentative D call: TRBD1 (5 bases). Per the germline V gene, CDR1 is MNHNS and CDR2 is SASEGT. With 6 bases removed from V and 2 bases from J, the gap between germline ends came to 15 bases. CDR3 length equals 15 residues. The CDR3 DNA sequence: TGTGCCAGCAGGGACACTGGGGATTTCACAGATACGCAGTATTTT. It encodes CASRDTGDFTDTQYF.

J is TRBJ2-4 and V is TRBV28; the match to TRBD2 covers 16 bases. The CDR3 is made up of 22 amino acids. The V gene's germline CDR1 is MDHEN and CDR2 SYDVKM. J lost 0 bases, V lost 9 bases, and 20 bases had no gene match. The CDR3 region is CASDPAGLAGGRDTLAKNIQYF. DNA of the CDR3: TGTGCCAGTGACCCCGCGGGACTAGCGGGGGGGAGAGATACTCTAGCCAAAAACATTCAGTACTTC.

This clone occurred a few times. The V and J genes are TRBV11-3 and TRBJ2-1; perhaps TRBD2 as D (6 bases). CDR1 is SGHNT, CDR2 YENEEA, per germline. The CDR3 is 13 residues long. Trimming cost V 5 bases and J 7 bases, with 12 bases left between them. CDR3 in DNA: TGTGCCAGCAGCCCGAGGGCGGGGAATGAGCAGTTCTTC. Protein product: CASSPRAGNEQFF.

This clone was observed at least ten times. This may arise from a read error, as a much more abundant clone is one base away. The chain has TRBV5-6 and TRBJ2-3; D unresolved. Germline values: CDR1 SGHDT, CDR2 YYEEEE. Trimming removed 2 bases at V and 2 bases at J, with 0 bases between. The CDR3 totals 11 residues. The CDR3 is CASSFTDTQYF. The CDR3 nucleotides read TGTGCCAGCAGCTTCACAGATACGCAGTATTTT.

This clone has a count of ten or more. This chain uses TRBV7-2 with TRBJ2-5, with D tentatively TRBD1 (6 bases). Between the trimmed V and J ends, which lost 4 bases and 2 bases, there was a span of 20 bases. From germline, CDR1 is SGHTA and CDR2 FQGNSA. The CDR3 loop spans 17 amino acids. The CDR3 coding sequence is TGTGCCAGCAGCTCAGCCTGGGGGCAGGGCAAGCAAGAGACCCAGTACTTC. This encodes CASSSAWGQGKQETQYF.